This T cell receptor beta chain derives from a study of cytomegalovirus exposure and HLA in healthy donors. PCR employed 60 Vbeta and 13 Jbeta primers. Here immunoSEQ multiplex PCR was the method, and the copy in TCRdb shows in-frame clones only, minus some. This table holds over 100,000 clones, around 81% found once. There are 14 residues in the CDR3. Germline CDR1 is SGHDT and CDR2 is YYEEEE. V was trimmed by 0 bases and J by 6 bases, leaving 13 bases between them. The rearrangement joins TRBV5-6 to TRBJ2-7; possible D gene TRBD1, 6 bases. The sequenced material came from PBMCs. The clonotype was recovered from a woman aged 30 to 39 in good health and CMV-seronegative. CDR3 nucleotides: TGTGCCAGCAGCTTGGGAAGGGGCAGGGGCGAGCAGTACTTC. This codes for CASSLGRGRGEQYF.